A single sample gave rise to the 4 T cell receptor beta chains below, sequenced in a study of Ad26.COV2.S vaccination and SARS-CoV-2 variants. Treatment reported: over 15 received Ad26.COV2.S at low or high dose, single or two shots; roughly 5 received placebo; per-sample allocation not given. The investigators took samples on day 63 after the first vaccine or placebo injection. Profiled with immunoSEQ multiplex PCR; TCRdb holds only in-frame clones, not every one. The table lists about 350,000 clones, 70% to 90% of them singletons. The sample here was peripheral blood, taken in a trial of Ad26.COV2.S vaccine versus placebo. The receptor source for this set is a person aged 18 to 59 who received the Ad26.COV2.S COVID-19 vaccine or a placebo.

The chain recombines TRBV2 with TRBJ2-7; 11 bases line up with TRBD2. The CDR3 runs to 14 residues. Unmatched junction bases numbered 6, after V lost 6 bases and J lost 5 bases. The germline gives CDR1 SNHLY, CDR2 FYNNEI. CDR3 nucleotides: TGTGCCAGCAGAACTAGCGGGAGTCGGAACGAGCAGTACTTC. This encodes CASRTSGSRNEQYF.

The genes are TRBV18 and TRBJ2-2, with 7 positions matching TRBD1. This CDR3 has 15 residues. Looked up from germline, CDR1 is KGHSH and CDR2 is LQKENI. V was pared by 3 bases and J by 4 bases, with 5 bases of the junction left unmatched. Here the CDR3 DNA reads TGTGCCAGCTCACCTCGACAGGGTCCCACCGGGGAGCTGTTTTTT. Encoded protein: CASSPRQGPTGELFF.

The V and J genes are TRBV28 and TRBJ1-2; D ambiguous. The ends were cut back, 2 bases at V and 4 bases at J, with 5 bases in the middle. The germline V gene has CDR1 MDHEN and CDR2 SYDVKM. The CDR3 totals 12 residues. CDR3 nucleotides: TGTGCCAGCAGTTTAAATGCCTATGGCTACACCTTC. Translating gives CASSLNAYGYTF.

The CDR3 sequence is CASTNVGESYEQYF. Here the CDR3 DNA reads TGTGCCAGCACAAACGTAGGGGAGTCCTACGAGCAGTACTTC. The gene calls are TRBV6-5 and TRBJ2-7; D could derive from TRBD1 or TRBD2 (5 bases each). This CDR3 is 14 amino acids long. Trimming removed 7 bases at V and 1 base at J, with 14 bases between. Germline-derived CDR1 and CDR2 are MNHEY and SVGAGI.